This T cell receptor beta chain was recovered during a study of immune reconstitution after stem cell transplant in scleroderma (dated by TCRdb to 2016 to 2017). About this clonotype: Its antigen has not been determined. Base quality data are lacking; no much larger clone is found one base away.

Library prep was done by RT-PCR. The sequencing machine was an Illumina MiSeq. TCRdb took the public reads, trimmed them with fastp at Q25, ran MiXCR for clone calling and kept in-frame beta chains. Rows matching on CDR3 protein sequence are summarized as one entry with the most common DNA and genes. The sample table records around 6,000 distinct CDR3 sequences; 8% of these occur just once. The ten largest clonotypes hold 10% of the sample. This specimen was acquired before or after autologous hematopoietic stem cell transplantation (not recorded which). The origin of this receptor is a male donor with systemic sclerosis.

The CDR3 is CASSQDWTDEQYF. The nucleotide sequence is TGCGCCAGCAGCCAAGATTGGACAGACGAGCAGTACTTC. The chain was built from TRBV4-3 and TRBJ2-7; matching of 6 bases hints at TRBD1 as the D gene. The V and J ends are trimmed by 0 bases and 5 bases, leaving 8 bases between them. The CDR3 holds 13 amino acids from the cysteine to the phenylalanine. CDR3 DNA is the only sequence kept; it has 39 bases, read in frame from the first base. According to the germline V gene, CDR1 reads LGHNA and CDR2 reads YSLEER.